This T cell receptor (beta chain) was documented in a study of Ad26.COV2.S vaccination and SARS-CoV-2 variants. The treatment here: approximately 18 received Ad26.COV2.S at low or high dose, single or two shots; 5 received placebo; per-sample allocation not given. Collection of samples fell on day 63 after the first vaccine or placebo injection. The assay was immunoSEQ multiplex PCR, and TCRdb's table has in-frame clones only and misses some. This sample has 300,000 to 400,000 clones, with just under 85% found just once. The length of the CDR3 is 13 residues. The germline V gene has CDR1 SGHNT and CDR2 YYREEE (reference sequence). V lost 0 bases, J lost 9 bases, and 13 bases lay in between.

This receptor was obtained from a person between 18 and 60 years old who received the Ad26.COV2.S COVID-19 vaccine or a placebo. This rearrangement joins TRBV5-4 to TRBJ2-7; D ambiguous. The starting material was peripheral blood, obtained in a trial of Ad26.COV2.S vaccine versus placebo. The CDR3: CASSLDGTSGQYF. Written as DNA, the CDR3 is TGTGCCAGCAGCTTGGACGGAACCTCCGGGCAGTACTTC.